The TCR beta chain under discussion was sequenced for a study of shared clonotypes between healthy human individuals. About the research overall: Each donor had three CD4 naive, three CD4 memory, two CD8 naive and one CD8 memory plate. Findings and caveats of the study: Generation probability values for non-shared clonotypes were lower than those for clonotypes shared by all four donors.

Sequencing was performed with immunoSEQ multiplex PCR; in TCRdb, only in-frame clones are kept and a portion is missing. Altogether about 2,200,000 clones are present, 90% to 95% being singletons, with the ten largest covering about 1.5%. V was cut by 0 bases and J by 4 bases, with 15 bases left in between. Per the germline V gene, CDR1 is SGHTA and CDR2 is FQGNSA. This CDR3 comprises 17 residues. Concerning this clone: Antigen specificity is unknown.

Naive CD8 cells comprised CD45RO-negative, CCR7-positively selected cells, excluding terminally differentiated effector memory CD45RA+ cells. Sequencing used naive CD8+ T cells from PBMCs. This sequence originates from a man aged 18 to 35 in good health. Some clones in this sample may be carry-over from other donors' samples. The chain combines TRBV7-2 with TRBJ1-4; a possible D gene is TRBD1 (6 bases). CDR3 coding DNA: TGTGCCAGCAGCTTAGCGGTCGGCGGACAGTATAATGAAAAACTGTTTTTT. Its protein product is CASSLAVGGQYNEKLFF.